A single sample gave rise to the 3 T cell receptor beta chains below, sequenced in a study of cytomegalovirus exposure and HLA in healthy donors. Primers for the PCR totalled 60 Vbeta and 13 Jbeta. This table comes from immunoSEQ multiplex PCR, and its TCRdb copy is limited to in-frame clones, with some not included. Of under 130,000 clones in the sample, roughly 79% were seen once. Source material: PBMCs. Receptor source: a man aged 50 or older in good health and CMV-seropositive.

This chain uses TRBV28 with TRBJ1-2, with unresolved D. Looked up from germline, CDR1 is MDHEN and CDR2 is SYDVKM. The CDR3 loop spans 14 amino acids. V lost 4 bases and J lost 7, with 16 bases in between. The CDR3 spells CASSSGSWVGGYTF. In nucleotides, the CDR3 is TGTGCCAGCAGTTCGGGGAGTTGGGTAGGTGGCTACACCTTC.

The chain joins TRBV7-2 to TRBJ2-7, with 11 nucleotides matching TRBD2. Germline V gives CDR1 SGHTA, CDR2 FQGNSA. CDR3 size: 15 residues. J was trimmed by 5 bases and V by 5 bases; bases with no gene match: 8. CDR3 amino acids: CASSPRLAGGDEQYF. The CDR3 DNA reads TGTGCCAGCAGCCCCCGTTTAGCGGGAGGGGACGAGCAGTACTTC.

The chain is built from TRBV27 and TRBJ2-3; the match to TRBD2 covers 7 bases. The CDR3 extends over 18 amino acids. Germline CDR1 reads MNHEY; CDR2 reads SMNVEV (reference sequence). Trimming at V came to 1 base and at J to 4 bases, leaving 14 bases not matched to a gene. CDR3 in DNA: TGTGCCAGCAGTTTATGGTTTCCTGGCGGGAGCCCCCCAGATACGCAGTATTTT. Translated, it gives CASSLWFPGGSPPDTQYF.